Shown below are 7 T cell receptor beta chains from a single sample sequenced in a study of cytomegalovirus exposure and HLA in healthy donors. The PCR made use of 60 Vbeta and 13 Jbeta primers. Clones were read by immunoSEQ multiplex PCR, and TCRdb kept only the in-frame ones, dropping some. Of under 200,000 clones detected, approximately 77% appear once; the ten largest clones hold roughly 7.4%. Sequences were obtained from PBMCs. The receptors stem from a male donor in good health and CMV-seropositive.

The chain has TRBV13 and TRBJ2-7; D is possibly TRBD1 (6 bases). The CDR3 runs 15 residues. V gave up 0 bases and J gave up 2 bases, with 11 bases separating them. CDR1 and CDR2 from the germline V gene are PRHDT and FYEKMQ (reference sequence). CDR3 protein: CASSLGQGVPYEQYF. CDR3 DNA sequence: TGTGCCAGCAGCTTAGGACAGGGAGTCCCCTACGAGCAGTACTTC. Drawing the rest from reference TRBV13 and TRBJ2-7, the complete variable domain is AAGVIQSPRHLIKEKRETATLKCYPIPRHDTVYWYQQGPGQDPQFLISFYEKMQSDKGSIPDRFSAQQFSDYHSELNMSSLELGDSALYFCASSLGQGVPYEQYFGPGTRLTVT.

This clone was counted once. This chain links TRBV18 with TRBJ1-3; 9 bases line up with TRBD1. The CDR3 has 15 amino acids. V lost 0 bases and J lost 7; bases outside the gene matches: 4. Germline values: CDR1 KGHSH, CDR2 LQKENI. Here the CDR3 reads CASSPPDRGRNTIYF. The CDR3 nucleotides read TGTGCCAGCTCACCACCGGACAGGGGAAGGAACACCATATATTTT.

The V gene is TRBV6-5, the J gene TRBJ2-3, with TRBD2 matching over 13 bases. The ends lost 4 bases at V and 4 bases at J; junction bases unmatched: 2. The CDR3 runs 15 residues. Germline CDR1 and CDR2: MNHEY and SVGAGI. This CDR3 reads CASSLTSGGPDTQYF. In DNA, the CDR3 is TGTGCCAGCAGTTTGACTAGCGGGGGGCCAGATACGCAGTATTTT.

This clone was observed once. V gene TRBV9 combines with J gene TRBJ2-3; unclear D gene. CDR3 length: 13 residues. Between the trimmed V and J ends, which lost 1 base and 4 bases, there was a span of 7 bases. CDR1 is SGDLS and CDR2 is YYNGEE in the germline V gene. The CDR3 loop reads CASSVIAPDTQYF. CDR3 DNA: TGTGCCAGCAGCGTAATAGCCCCAGATACGCAGTATTTT. The complete variable domain, with remaining parts taken from reference TRBV9 and TRBJ2-3, reads DSGVTQTPKHLITATGQRVTLRCSPRSGDLSVYWYQQSLDQGLQFLIQYYNGEERAKGNILERFSAQQFPDLHSELNLSSLELGDSALYFCASSVIAPDTQYFGPGTRLTVL.

This CDR3 reads CATSRVTGGRNEQFF. CDR3 sequence (DNA): TGTGCCACCAGCAGAGTGACAGGGGGACGGAATGAGCAGTTCTTC. J is TRBJ2-1 and V is TRBV15; 9 bases map to TRBD1. This CDR3 has 15 amino acids. Trimming removed 1 base from V and 7 bases from J; junction bases left unmatched: 5. CDR1 is LNHNV, CDR2 YYDKDF, per germline (reference sequence).

The CDR3 DNA reads TGCGCCAGCAGCTTGTCGGCAGGGGGCCTTCCTTATGAAGCTTTCTTT. Its protein is CASSLSAGGLPYEAFF. V and J are TRBV5-1 and TRBJ1-1; 8 positions agree with TRBD1. J gave up 7 bases and V 1 base, and 12 bases lay outside the gene matches. The germline CDR1 and CDR2 sequences are SGHRS and YFSETQ. This CDR3 has 16 amino acids. The full variable domain, in which reference TRBV5-1 and TRBJ1-1 provide the parts outside the CDR3, is KAGVTQTPRYLIKTRGQQVTLSCSPISGHRSVSWYQQTPGQGLQFLFEYFSETQRNKGNFPGRFSGRQFSNSRSEMNVSTLELGDSALYLCASSLSAGGLPYEAFFGQGTRLTVV.

This clone showed up just once. The V gene is TRBV4-2, the J gene TRBJ2-1, with 11 bases lining up with TRBD1. The trim removed 4 bases at V and 7 bases at J, leaving 6 bases unmatched. The CDR3 runs to 15 residues. The V gene's germline CDR1 is LGHNA and CDR2 YNFKEQ. The CDR3 loop reads CASSPGQGARNEQFF. Written as DNA, the CDR3 is TGTGCCAGCAGCCCCGGACAGGGGGCGCGAAATGAGCAGTTCTTC.